This TCR beta chain was recorded in a study of blood T cell repertoires in COVID-19. This clone came up a few times. Authors' processing steps: Estimation of nucleated cell counts relied on the amplification of reference gene primers. Using immunoSEQ multiplex PCR, the repertoire was profiled, and TCRdb retains in-frame clones only, with some absent. From that table come the V and J calls and clone size; the DNA was used to work out D and trimming. The sample lists 150,000 to 200,000 clones, more than 75% occurring once. Germline V gene data show CDR1 as SGHNT and CDR2 as YYREEE (reference sequence). V was pared by 5 bases and J by 2 bases, with 14 bases between. There are 14 residues in the CDR3.

The receptor was isolated from an older man with acute or convalescent COVID-19. The chain employs TRBV5-4 and TRBJ2-7; unclear D gene. Sample: peripheral blood. This CDR3 is CASRRSSGAYEQYF. Here the CDR3 DNA reads TGTGCCAGCAGAAGATCCTCCGGTGCCTACGAGCAGTACTTC.